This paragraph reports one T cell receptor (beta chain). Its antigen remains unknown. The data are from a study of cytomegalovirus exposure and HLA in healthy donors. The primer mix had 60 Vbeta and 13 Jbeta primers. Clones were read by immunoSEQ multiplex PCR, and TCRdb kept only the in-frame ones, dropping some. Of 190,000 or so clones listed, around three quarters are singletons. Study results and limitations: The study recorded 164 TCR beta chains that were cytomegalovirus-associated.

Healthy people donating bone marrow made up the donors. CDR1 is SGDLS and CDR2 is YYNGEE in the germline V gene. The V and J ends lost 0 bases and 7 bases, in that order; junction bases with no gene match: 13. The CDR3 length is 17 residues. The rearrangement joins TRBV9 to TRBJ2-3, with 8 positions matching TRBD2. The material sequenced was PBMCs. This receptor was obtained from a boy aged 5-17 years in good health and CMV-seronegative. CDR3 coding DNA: TGTGCCAGCAGCGTAGGGGTCCGGGAGGGCCGGGAACATACGCAGTATTTT. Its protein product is CASSVGVREGREHTQYF. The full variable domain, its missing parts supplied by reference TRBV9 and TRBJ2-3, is DSGVTQTPKHLITATGQRVTLRCSPRSGDLSVYWYQQSLDQGLQFLIQYYNGEERAKGNILERFSAQQFPDLHSELNLSSLELGDSALYFCASSVGVREGREHTQYFGPGTRLTVL.